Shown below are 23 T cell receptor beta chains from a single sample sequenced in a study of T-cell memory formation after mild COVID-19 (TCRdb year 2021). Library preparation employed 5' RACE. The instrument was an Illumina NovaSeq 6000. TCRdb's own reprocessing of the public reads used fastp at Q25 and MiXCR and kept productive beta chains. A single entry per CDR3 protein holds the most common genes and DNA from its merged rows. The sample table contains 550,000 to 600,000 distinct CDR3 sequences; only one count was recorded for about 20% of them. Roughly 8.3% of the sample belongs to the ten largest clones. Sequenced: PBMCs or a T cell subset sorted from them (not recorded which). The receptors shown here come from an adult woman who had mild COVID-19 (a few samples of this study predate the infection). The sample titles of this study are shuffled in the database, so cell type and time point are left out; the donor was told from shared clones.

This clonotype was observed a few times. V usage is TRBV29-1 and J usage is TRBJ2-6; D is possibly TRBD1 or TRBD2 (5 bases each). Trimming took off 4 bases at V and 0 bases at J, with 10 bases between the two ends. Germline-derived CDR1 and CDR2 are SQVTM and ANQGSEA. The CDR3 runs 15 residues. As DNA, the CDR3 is TGCAGCGTTGCAGGGACCAGCTCTGGGGCCAACGTCCTGACTTTC. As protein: CSVAGTSSGANVLTF.

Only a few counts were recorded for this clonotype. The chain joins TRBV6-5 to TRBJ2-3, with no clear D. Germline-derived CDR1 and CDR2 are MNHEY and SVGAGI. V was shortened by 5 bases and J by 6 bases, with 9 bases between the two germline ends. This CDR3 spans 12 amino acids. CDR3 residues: CASSNSPDTQYF. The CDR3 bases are TGTGCCAGCAGTAATAGCCCGGATACGCAGTATTTT.

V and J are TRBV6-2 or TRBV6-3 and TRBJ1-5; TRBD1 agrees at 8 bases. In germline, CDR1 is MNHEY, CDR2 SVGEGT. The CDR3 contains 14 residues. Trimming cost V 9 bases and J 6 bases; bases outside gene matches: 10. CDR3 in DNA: TGTGCCAGTATAAACAGGGGGAGAAGTCAGCCCCAGCATTTT. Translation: CASINRGRSQPQHF.

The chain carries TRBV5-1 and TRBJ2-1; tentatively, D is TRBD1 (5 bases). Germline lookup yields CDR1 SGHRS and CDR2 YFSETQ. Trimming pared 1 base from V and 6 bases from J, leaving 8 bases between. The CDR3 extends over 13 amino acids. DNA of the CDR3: TGCGCCAGCAGCTTGTTCCAGGGCAATGAGCAGTTCTTC. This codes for CASSLFQGNEQFF.

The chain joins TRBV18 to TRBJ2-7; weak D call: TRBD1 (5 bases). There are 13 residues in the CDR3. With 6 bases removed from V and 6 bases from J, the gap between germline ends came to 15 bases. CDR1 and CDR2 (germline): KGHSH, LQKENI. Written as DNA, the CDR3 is TGTGCCAGCTCTCCCAATACAGGTCGCGAGCAGTACTTC. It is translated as CASSPNTGREQYF.

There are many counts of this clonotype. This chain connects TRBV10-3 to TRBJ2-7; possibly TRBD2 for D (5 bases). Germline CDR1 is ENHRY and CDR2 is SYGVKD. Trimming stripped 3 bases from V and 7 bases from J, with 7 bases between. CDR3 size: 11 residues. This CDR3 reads CAISDTGEQYF. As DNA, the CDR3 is TGTGCCATCAGTGACACGGGAGAGCAGTACTTC.

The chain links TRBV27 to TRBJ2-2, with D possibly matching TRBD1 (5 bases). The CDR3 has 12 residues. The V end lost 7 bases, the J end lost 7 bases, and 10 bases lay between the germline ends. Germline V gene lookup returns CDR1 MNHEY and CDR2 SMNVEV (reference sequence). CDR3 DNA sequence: TGTGCCAGCATAGGCAGGGACGGGGAGCTGTTTTTT. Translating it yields CASIGRDGELFF.

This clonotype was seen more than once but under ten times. CDR3 loop: CASSLTGPPNYEQYF. The CDR3 region has the DNA TGTGCCAGCAGCTTAACGGGGCCTCCGAACTACGAGCAGTACTTC. V and J are TRBV7-3 and TRBJ2-7; possibly TRBD1 for D (5 bases). Germline V gene sequence: CDR1 SGHTA, CDR2 FQGTGA. The V and J ends lost 0 bases and 3 bases respectively, with 12 bases between them. The CDR3 is made up of 15 amino acids.

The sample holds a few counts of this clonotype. CDR3 in amino acids: CASSLPTWSSNTGELFF. DNA for the CDR3: TGTGCCAGCAGCCTACCAACCTGGTCCTCGAACACCGGGGAGCTGTTTTTT. The chain joins TRBV11-3 to TRBJ2-2, with no clear D. The CDR3 length is 17 residues. From germline, CDR1 is SGHNT and CDR2 YENEEA. Trimming stripped 5 bases from V and 0 bases from J, with 16 bases between. The full variable domain, in which reference TRBV11-3 and TRBJ2-2 provide the parts outside the CDR3, is EAGVVQSPRYKIIEKKQPVAFWCNPISGHNTLYWYLQNLGQGPELLIRYENEEAVDDSQLPKDRFSAERLKGVDSTLKIQPAELGDSAVYLCASSLPTWSSNTGELFFGEGSRLTVL.

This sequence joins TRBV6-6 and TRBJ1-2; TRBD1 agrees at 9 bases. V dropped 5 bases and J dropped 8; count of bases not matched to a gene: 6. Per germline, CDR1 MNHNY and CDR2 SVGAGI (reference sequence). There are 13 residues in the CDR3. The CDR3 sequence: CASSQQGAEGYTF. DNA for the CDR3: TGTGCCAGCAGTCAACAGGGGGCCGAGGGCTACACCTTC.

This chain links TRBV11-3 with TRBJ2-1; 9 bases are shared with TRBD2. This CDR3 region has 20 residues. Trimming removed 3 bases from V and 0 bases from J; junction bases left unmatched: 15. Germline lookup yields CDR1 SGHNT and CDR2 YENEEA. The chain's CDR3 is CASSFRGVAGGPLSYNEQFF. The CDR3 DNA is TGTGCCAGCAGCTTCCGTGGAGTGGCGGGAGGGCCCCTCTCCTACAATGAGCAGTTCTTC. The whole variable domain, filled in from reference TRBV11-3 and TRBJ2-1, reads EAGVVQSPRYKIIEKKQPVAFWCNPISGHNTLYWYLQNLGQGPELLIRYENEEAVDDSQLPKDRFSAERLKGVDSTLKIQPAELGDSAVYLCASSFRGVAGGPLSYNEQFFGPGTRLTVL.

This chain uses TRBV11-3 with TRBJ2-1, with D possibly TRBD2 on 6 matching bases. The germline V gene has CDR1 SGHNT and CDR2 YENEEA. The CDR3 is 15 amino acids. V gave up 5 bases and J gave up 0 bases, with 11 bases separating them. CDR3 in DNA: TGTGCCAGCAGCGGGGACTCCTCCTCCTACAATGAGCAGTTCTTC. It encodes CASSGDSSSYNEQFF. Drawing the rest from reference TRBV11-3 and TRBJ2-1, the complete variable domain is EAGVVQSPRYKIIEKKQPVAFWCNPISGHNTLYWYLQNLGQGPELLIRYENEEAVDDSQLPKDRFSAERLKGVDSTLKIQPAELGDSAVYLCASSGDSSSYNEQFFGPGTRLTVL.

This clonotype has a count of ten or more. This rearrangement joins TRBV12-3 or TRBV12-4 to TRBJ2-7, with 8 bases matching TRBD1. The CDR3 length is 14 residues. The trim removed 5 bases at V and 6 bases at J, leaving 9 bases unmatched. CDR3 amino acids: CASSTGGGRVEQYF. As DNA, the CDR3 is TGTGCCAGCAGTACAGGGGGTGGTAGAGTCGAGCAGTACTTC.

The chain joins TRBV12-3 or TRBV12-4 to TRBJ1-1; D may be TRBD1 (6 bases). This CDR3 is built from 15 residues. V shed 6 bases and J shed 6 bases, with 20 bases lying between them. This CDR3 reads CASRSNRDKAPEAFF. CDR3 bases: TGTGCCAGCAGGTCGAACCGGGACAAGGCACCTGAAGCTTTCTTT.

CDR3 in amino acids: CATSRDETVEAFF. The CDR3 DNA follows: TGTGCCACCAGCAGAGATGAAACAGTTGAAGCTTTCTTT. The chain has TRBV15 and TRBJ1-1; D is ambiguous. The V and J ends lost 0 bases and 7 bases respectively, with 9 bases between them. Germline CDR1 LNHNV, CDR2 YYDKDF (reference sequence). This CDR3 is built from 13 residues.

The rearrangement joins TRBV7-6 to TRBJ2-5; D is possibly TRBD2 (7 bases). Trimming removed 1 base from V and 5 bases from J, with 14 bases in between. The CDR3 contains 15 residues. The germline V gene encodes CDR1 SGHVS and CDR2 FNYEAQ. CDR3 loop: CASSLEVGGRETQYF. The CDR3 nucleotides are TGTGCCAGCAGCTTAGAAGTGGGGGGGCGTGAGACCCAGTACTTC.

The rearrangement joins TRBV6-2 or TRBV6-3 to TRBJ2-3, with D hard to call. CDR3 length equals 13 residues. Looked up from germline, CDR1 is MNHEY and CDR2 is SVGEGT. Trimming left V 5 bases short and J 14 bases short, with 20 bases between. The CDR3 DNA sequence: TGTGCCAGCAGTCCCGGCGATATAGAAGGCCGGTATTTT. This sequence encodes CASSPGDIEGRYF.

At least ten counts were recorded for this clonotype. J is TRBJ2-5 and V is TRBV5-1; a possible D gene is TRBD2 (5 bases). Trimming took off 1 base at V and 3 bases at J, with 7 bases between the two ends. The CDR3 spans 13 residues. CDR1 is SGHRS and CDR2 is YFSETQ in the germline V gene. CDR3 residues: CASSLWGEETQYF. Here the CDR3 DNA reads TGCGCCAGCAGCTTGTGGGGAGAAGAGACCCAGTACTTC.

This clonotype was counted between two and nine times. In nucleotides, the CDR3 is TGCAGTGCTAGAGTTACGGCAGACCAAGAGACCCAGTACTTC. Protein product: CSARVTADQETQYF. This rearrangement joins TRBV20-1 to TRBJ2-5; D is undetermined. Looked up from germline, CDR1 is DFQATT and CDR2 is SNEGSKA (reference sequence). Deletions cut 1 base from V and 0 bases from J, with 9 bases between. CDR3 length equals 14 residues.

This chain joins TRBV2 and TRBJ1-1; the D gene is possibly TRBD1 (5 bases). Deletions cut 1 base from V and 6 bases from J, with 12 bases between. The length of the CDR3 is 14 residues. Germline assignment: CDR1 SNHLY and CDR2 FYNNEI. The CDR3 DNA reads TGTGCCAGCAGTGAAGGCCCGGGACCGCCTGAAGCTTTCTTT. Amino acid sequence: CASSEGPGPPEAFF.

The CDR3 spells CASSLDLRRGWGTEAFF. CDR3 nucleotide sequence: TGTGCCAGCAGCTTGGATTTGCGGCGGGGCTGGGGCACTGAAGCTTTCTTT. The chain has TRBV5-5 and TRBJ1-1; tentative D call: TRBD1 (5 bases). With 0 bases removed from V and 4 bases from J, the gap between germline ends came to 19 bases. The CDR3 is 17 amino acids. Germline CDR1 and CDR2: SGHKS and YYEKEE (reference sequence).

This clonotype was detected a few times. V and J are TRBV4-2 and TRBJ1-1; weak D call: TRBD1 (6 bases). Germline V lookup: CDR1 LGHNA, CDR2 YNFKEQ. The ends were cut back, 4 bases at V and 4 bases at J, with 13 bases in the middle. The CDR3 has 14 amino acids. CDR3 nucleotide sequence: TGTGCCAGCAGCCCCTGGGGGGCGTCCACTGAAGCTTTCTTT. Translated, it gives CASSPWGASTEAFF.

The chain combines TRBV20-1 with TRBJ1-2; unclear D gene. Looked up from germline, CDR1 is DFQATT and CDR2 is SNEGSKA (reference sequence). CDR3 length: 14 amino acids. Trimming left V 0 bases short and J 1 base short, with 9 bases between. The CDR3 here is CSARDTSFNYGYTF. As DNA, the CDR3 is TGCAGTGCTAGAGACACAAGTTTTAACTATGGCTACACCTTC.